Listed below are T cell receptor beta chains from one sample, sequenced in a study of blood T cell repertoires in COVID-19. Assay used: immunoSEQ multiplex PCR; TCRdb lists only in-frame clones, some missing. Of approximately 340,000 clones in the sample, 80% to 95% are singletons; the top ten hold 0.8% to 0.9%. Sequencing input: PBMCs or T cells enriched from blood (not recorded which). Every receptor here comes from a woman in her thirties or forties who had been exposed to COVID-19. Each CDR3 is given with its conserved first and last residue. The order of the fields is clone size, V gene, D gene, J gene, CDR3 DNA, CDR3 protein. A D gene is named only where the DNA matches it firmly. Clone size appears in some rows only: once, few, many, or a class for an expanded clone.

size: few; V: TRBV12-5; D: TRBD1; J: TRBJ1-1; DNA: TGTGCTAGTGGTTTGGGGGCAGGGGGCAACACTGAAGCTTTCTTT; CDR3: CASGLGAGGNTEAFF
size: once; V: TRBV5-6; D: TRBD2; J: TRBJ2-7; DNA: TGTGCCAGCAGCTCGTGGCGGGGGGTCTACGAGCAGTACTTC; CDR3: CASSSWRGVYEQYF
size: NA; V: TRBV15; D: NA; J: TRBJ2-1; DNA: TGTGCCACCAGCCCCCGAGAGAGGAACTACTACAATGAGCAGTTCTTC; CDR3: CATSPRERNYYNEQFF
size: NA; V: TRBV4-3; D: NA; J: TRBJ2-2; DNA: TGCGCCAGCAGCCGCGACCGTAGCGGAAACACCGGGGAGCTGTTTTTT; CDR3: CASSRDRSGNTGELFF
size: once; V: TRBV7-2; D: NA; J: TRBJ1-1; DNA: TGTGCCAGCAGGCTGACAGCGAACACTGAAGCTTTCTTT; CDR3: CASRLTANTEAFF
size: NA; V: TRBV6-2/TRBV6-3; D: NA; J: TRBJ1-2; DNA: TGTGCCAGCAGTCGAATTTCGGTATCAGGATTTGGCTACACCTTC; CDR3: CASSRISVSGFGYTF
size: NA; V: TRBV2; D: NA; J: TRBJ1-3; DNA: TGTGCCAGCAGTGGGGCAGGAGGGAACTCTGGAAACACCATATATTTT; CDR3: CASSGAGGNSGNTIYF
size: NA; V: TRBV6-2/TRBV6-3; D: TRBD1; J: TRBJ2-7; DNA: TGTGCCAGCAGTCCGGGACAGGGACCGACCTACGAGCAGTACTTC; CDR3: CASSPGQGPTYEQYF
size: NA; V: TRBV7-3; D: NA; J: TRBJ1-2; DNA: TGTGCCAGCAGCTTTGAGTATCGGGGTGGCTACACCTTC; CDR3: CASSFEYRGGYTF
size: NA; V: TRBV29-1; D: TRBD1; J: TRBJ1-1; DNA: TGCAGCGTTTCTGACAGGGGCACTGAAGCTTTCTTT; CDR3: CSVSDRGTEAFF
size: NA; V: TRBV11-1; D: TRBD1; J: TRBJ1-1; DNA: TGTGCCAGCAGCTCCAACAGGGGGAACGCTGAAGCTTTCTTT; CDR3: CASSSNRGNAEAFF
size: NA; V: TRBV19; D: TRBD1; J: TRBJ2-7; DNA: TGTGCCAGTAGTATAGGACAGGGAACCTACGAGCAGTACTTC; CDR3: CASSIGQGTYEQYF
size: NA; V: TRBV5-6; D: NA; J: TRBJ2-1; DNA: TGTGCCAGCAGCTTGTCTGGCGGTTCCTACAATGAGCAGTTCTTC; CDR3: CASSLSGGSYNEQFF
size: NA; V: TRBV14; D: NA; J: TRBJ1-3; DNA: TGTGCCAGCAGCCAAGATTGGGCAGGGGACGAAAGAAACACCATATATTTT; CDR3: CASSQDWAGDERNTIYF
size: once; V: TRBV4-1; D: NA; J: TRBJ1-5; DNA: TGCGCCAGCAGCCGGGGCAGCAATCAGCCCCAGCATTTT; CDR3: CASSRGSNQPQHF
size: NA; V: TRBV15; D: NA; J: TRBJ2-7; DNA: TGTGCCACCAGCAGAGTAGTCTCGGGGAGCTCCTACGAGCAGTACTTC; CDR3: CATSRVVSGSSYEQYF
size: NA; V: TRBV5-8; D: TRBD1; J: TRBJ2-7; DNA: TGTGCCAGCAGCATACGTGGACAGGGGGAGCAGTACTTC; CDR3: CASSIRGQGEQYF
size: NA; V: TRBV7-9; D: NA; J: TRBJ1-2; DNA: TGTGCCAGCAGCTTCGGGGAGGGCGGTCATGGCTACACCTTC; CDR3: CASSFGEGGHGYTF
size: NA; V: TRBV18; D: TRBD1; J: TRBJ2-7; DNA: TGTGCCAGCTCACCACTGGACAGGTACGAGCAGTACTTC; CDR3: CASSPLDRYEQYF
size: NA; V: TRBV11-3; D: TRBD2; J: TRBJ2-1; DNA: TGTGCCAGCACCAAAAGTGGGAGGGCCTCCGGAGAGCAGTTCTTC; CDR3: CASTKSGRASGEQFF
size: NA; V: TRBV19; D: TRBD1; J: TRBJ1-5; DNA: TGTGCCAGTAGTACACCGGGACAGGGGGCCTATCAGCCCCAGCATTTT; CDR3: CASSTPGQGAYQPQHF
size: NA; V: TRBV2; D: NA; J: TRBJ1-4; DNA: TGTGCCAGTCTCTCAGGGGTGCATGAAAAACTGTTTTTT; CDR3: CASLSGVHEKLFF
size: NA; V: TRBV5-4; D: NA; J: TRBJ2-5; DNA: TGTGCCAGCAGCTGGGTCCAGGAAGAGACCCAGTACTTC; CDR3: CASSWVQEETQYF
size: once; V: TRBV3-1/TRBV3-2; D: NA; J: TRBJ2-4; DNA: TGTGCCAGCAGCCTTAGCGGTGGGGGGAGCGGCATTCAGTACTTC; CDR3: CASSLSGGGSGIQYF
size: NA; V: TRBV7-2; D: NA; J: TRBJ2-5; DNA: TGTGCCAGCAGCTTAGCCGGCAGGCAACCCCAAGAGACCCAGTACTTC; CDR3: CASSLAGRQPQETQYF
size: NA; V: TRBV11-1; D: NA; J: TRBJ2-3; DNA: TGTGCCAGCAGCTTAGTCGGGGTTACAGATACGCAGTATTTT; CDR3: CASSLVGVTDTQYF
size: NA; V: TRBV2; D: NA; J: TRBJ1-2; DNA: TGTGCCAGCAGGGCGGACTTAGGGTATGGCTACACCTTC; CDR3: CASRADLGYGYTF
size: NA; V: TRBV18; D: TRBD1; J: TRBJ1-2; DNA: TGTGCCAGCTCACCGGGACAGGGTACTGAAGGCTACACCTTC; CDR3: CASSPGQGTEGYTF
size: few; V: TRBV24-1; D: NA; J: TRBJ2-7; DNA: NA; CDR3: CATSDSGQGKGQYF
size: NA; V: TRBV10-3; D: NA; J: TRBJ2-7; DNA: TGTGCCATCAGTGTCCAGCGGGTAGACTATTACGAGCAGTACTTC; CDR3: CAISVQRVDYYEQYF
size: NA; V: TRBV29-1; D: TRBD1; J: TRBJ1-1; DNA: TGCAGCGGTCGAAGGACAGGAGGGAACACTGAAGCTTTCTTT; CDR3: CSGRRTGGNTEAFF
size: NA; V: TRBV14; D: TRBD2; J: TRBJ2-5; DNA: TGTGCCAGCAGCCACGGGATAGCGGGGTTAGAGACCCAGTACTTC; CDR3: CASSHGIAGLETQYF
size: NA; V: TRBV4-3; D: NA; J: TRBJ1-6; DNA: TGCGCCAGCAGCCAAGAATTAAATTCACCCCTCCACTTT; CDR3: CASSQELNSPLHF
size: NA; V: TRBV11-2; D: NA; J: TRBJ1-3; DNA: TGTGCCAGCAGCTCCCTATTAAACACCATATATTTT; CDR3: CASSSLLNTIYF
size: NA; V: TRBV19; D: NA; J: TRBJ1-2; DNA: TGTGCCAGTAGCTCGGGAAGAGAGACCTATGGCTACACCTTC; CDR3: CASSSGRETYGYTF
size: NA; V: TRBV7-9; D: NA; J: TRBJ2-7; DNA: TGTGCCAGCGAGCAGGGGTTGTCCTACGAGCAGTACTTC; CDR3: CASEQGLSYEQYF
size: NA; V: TRBV9; D: NA; J: TRBJ1-4; DNA: TGTGCCAAGACCGACACCGATGAAAAACTGTTTTTT; CDR3: CAKTDTDEKLFF
size: NA; V: TRBV6-5; D: NA; J: TRBJ1-2; DNA: TGTGCCAGCAGGCCCGACACAACCTATGGCTACACCTTC; CDR3: CASRPDTTYGYTF
size: NA; V: TRBV19; D: TRBD1; J: TRBJ2-5; DNA: TGTGCCAGTAGTAGCCAGACAGGGGGGATGGAGACCCAGTACTTC; CDR3: CASSSQTGGMETQYF
size: NA; V: TRBV27; D: TRBD1; J: TRBJ2-2; DNA: TGTGCCAGCAGCCCTTCAACCCCGACAGGGAGCACCGGGGAGCTGTTTTTT; CDR3: CASSPSTPTGSTGELFF
size: once; V: TRBV12-5; D: NA; J: TRBJ1-5; DNA: TGTGCTAGTGGGCCCGGGTCAAGCAATCAGCCCCAGCATTTT; CDR3: CASGPGSSNQPQHF
size: once; V: TRBV25-1; D: NA; J: TRBJ1-6; DNA: TGTGCCAGCAGTGAATGGACAGCCTATTCACCCCTCCACTTT; CDR3: CASSEWTAYSPLHF
size: once; V: TRBV12-3/TRBV12-4; D: TRBD1; J: TRBJ1-1; DNA: TGTGCCAGCAGTCAGGGGGCGGGAGAAGCTTTCTTT; CDR3: CASSQGAGEAFF
size: NA; V: TRBV23-1; D: NA; J: TRBJ1-2; DNA: TGCGCCAGCAGTCAATTCTGGGTCGGGTTCGATCGCCCTAACTATGGCTACACCTTC; CDR3: CASSQFWVGFDRPNYGYTF
size: few; V: TRBV6-4; D: TRBD2; J: TRBJ2-1; DNA: TGTGCCAGCAGTGCCTCCGGGACTAGCGGGAGCAATGAGCAGTTCTTC; CDR3: CASSASGTSGSNEQFF
size: NA; V: TRBV25-1; D: NA; J: TRBJ2-1; DNA: TGTGCCAGCAGTGAAATCGTACCAGGCGCCTACAATGAGCAGTTCTTC; CDR3: CASSEIVPGAYNEQFF
size: NA; V: TRBV15; D: NA; J: TRBJ1-5; DNA: TGTGCCACGGGAGGTGGGGGAATGTCTACTCAGCCCCAGCATTTT; CDR3: CATGGGGMSTQPQHF
size: NA; V: TRBV30; D: NA; J: TRBJ1-5; DNA: TGTGCCTGGAGGACGGGGATGAACAATCAGCCCCAGCATTTT; CDR3: CAWRTGMNNQPQHF
size: once; V: TRBV11-2; D: NA; J: TRBJ2-5; DNA: TGTGCCAGCAGCCCCCTGGACAGCCAAGTGACCCAGTACTTC; CDR3: CASSPLDSQVTQYF
size: NA; V: TRBV6-5; D: TRBD2; J: TRBJ2-7; DNA: TGTGCCAGCAGTTACTCGCGGGGAGGGTCCTACGAGCAGTACTTC; CDR3: CASSYSRGGSYEQYF